This entry features one T cell receptor beta chain sequence. Its antigen is unidentified. This sample is part of a study of CD8 T cells in Susac syndrome. Study as a whole: Clinically active disease was present in six of the sequenced Susac syndrome patients. About 8 of these patients were in remission. The Susac syndrome patients were therapy-naive, on corticosteroids, or on intravenous immunoglobulin alone at blood draw. Study-level findings and limits: Maximal CD8+ clonal expansion in Susac was observed within TEMRA cells and among active patients.

Germline V gene sequence: CDR1 SGHNT, CDR2 YYREEE (reference sequence). The CDR3 consists of 16 residues. Trimming removed 3 bases at V and 1 base at J, with 17 bases between. RNA amounts of about 0.45 to 1 ug underwent reverse transcription with random hexamers. TCRdb reprocessed the immunoSEQ multiplex PCR reads via MiXCR and lists one record per CDR3 protein. The table has about 100,000 distinct CDR3 sequences, 95% seen once. Sequencing input: CD8+ T cells from PBMCs. The chain employs TRBV5-4 and TRBJ2-7; either TRBD1 or TRBD2 may fit D (5 bases each). This TCR was sampled from a human donor with Susac syndrome. The CDR3 bases are TGTGCCAGCAGCTCACCAGGGACCCCGGCTTCCTACGAGCAGTACTTC. It translates to CASSSPGTPASYEQYF.